The present T cell receptor (beta chain) was sequenced within a study of human T cells and chemical hapten exposure. This clonotype was seen more than once but under ten times. CDR3 size: 17 residues. V dropped 0 bases and J dropped 7; count of bases not matched to a gene: 15. Germline V CDR1 and CDR2: SGHRS, YFSETQ. Extraction yielded total RNA from whole blood (unfractionated). One entry per CDR3 protein, called by TCRdb with MiXCR from the 5' RACE reads. This sample has 100,000 to 120,000 distinct CDR3 sequences, with around 20% found just once. This chain links TRBV5-1 with TRBJ1-2; TRBD1 matches 7 bases. This TCR came from a human donor in good health. CDR3 loop: CASSLGHRDSKAGGYTF. The CDR3 DNA sequence: TGCGCCAGCAGCTTGGGCCACCGGGACAGCAAGGCAGGTGGCTACACCTTC. The full variable domain, in which reference TRBV5-1 and TRBJ1-2 provide the parts outside the CDR3, is KAGVTQTPRYLIKTRGQQVTLSCSPISGHRSVSWYQQTPGQGLQFLFEYFSETQRNKGNFPGRFSGRQFSNSRSEMNVSTLELGDSALYLCASSLGHRDSKAGGYTFGSGTRLTVV.